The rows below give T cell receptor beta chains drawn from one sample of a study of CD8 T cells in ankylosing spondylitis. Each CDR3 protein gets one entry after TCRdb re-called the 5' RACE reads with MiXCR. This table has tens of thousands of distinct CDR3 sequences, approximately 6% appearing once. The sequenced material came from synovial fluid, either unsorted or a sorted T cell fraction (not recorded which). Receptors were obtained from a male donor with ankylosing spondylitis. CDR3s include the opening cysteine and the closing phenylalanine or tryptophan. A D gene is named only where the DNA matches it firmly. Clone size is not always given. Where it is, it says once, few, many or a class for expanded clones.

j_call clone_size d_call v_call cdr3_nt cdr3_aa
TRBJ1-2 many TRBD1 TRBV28 TGTGCCAGCGGGACAGGGGCGCGTAACTATGGCTACACCTTC CASGTGARNYGYTF
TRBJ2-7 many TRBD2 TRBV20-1 TGCAGTGCTAGAGGAGGGAGGGGATCCTACGAGCAGTACTTC CSARGGRGSYEQYF
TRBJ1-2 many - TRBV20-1 TGCAGTGGTGCAGGGTATGGCTACACCTTC CSGAGYGYTF
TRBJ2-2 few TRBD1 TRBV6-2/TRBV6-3 TGTGCCAGCTCCTCGGGACAGGGGCAAGCCGGGGAGCTGTTTTTT CASSSGQGQAGELFF
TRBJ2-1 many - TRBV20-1 TGCAGTGCTAGAGCGGCGAGCTCCTACAATGAGCAGTTCTTC CSARAASSYNEQFF
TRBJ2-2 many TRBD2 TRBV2 TGTGCCAGCAGTCGACCATTAGCGGGAGGGGAGGACACCGGGGAGCTGTTTTTT CASSRPLAGGEDTGELFF
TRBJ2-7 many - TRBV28 TGTGCCAGCAGCGTCCAAACAGGCTCCTACGAGCAGTACTTC CASSVQTGSYEQYF
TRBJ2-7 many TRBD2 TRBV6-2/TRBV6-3 TGTGCCAGCAGCCATAGCGGGAGCGGGTACGAGCAGTACTTC CASSHSGSGYEQYF
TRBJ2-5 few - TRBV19 TGTGCCAGTAGCCTGGGACCCCAGTACCAAGAGACCCAGTACTTC CASSLGPQYQETQYF
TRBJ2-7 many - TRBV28 TGTGCCAGCAGTTTATGGCGCGGACCCATCTACGAGCAGTACTTC CASSLWRGPIYEQYF
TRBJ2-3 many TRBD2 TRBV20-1 TGCAGTGCTAGATTAGCGGGGACAGATACGCAGTATTTT CSARLAGTDTQYF
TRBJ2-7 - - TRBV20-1 TGCAGTGCTCCAGGGGATCGCTCCTACGAGCAGTACTTC CSAPGDRSYEQYF
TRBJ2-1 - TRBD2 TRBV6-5 TGTGCCAGCAGTTACCCCGGGGGAGGGAGCTCCTACAATGAGCAGTTCTTC CASSYPGGGSSYNEQFF